This TCR beta chain was profiled in a study of T cell responses to AZD1222 COVID-19 vaccine (dated by TCRdb to 2020 to 2023). General notes on the study: TCR sequencing covered over 230 trial participants: around 210 given two doses of AZD1222 and 26 given two doses of MenACWY control vaccine. Trial participants were enrolled by age into 18-55, 56-69 and 70-plus year subgroups, with roughly 150, 30 and 60 TCR-sequenced participants respectively. What the authors observed across the whole study: CD4 TCRs associated with the vaccine covered the entire spike protein, and the dominant responses were in regions 160-218 and 743-854. Because no day 14 peak-response samples were available, the repertoires could be characterized only after the peak T cell response. Reportedly, close to half of the unique spike-specific TCRs recognized epitopes lying outside the regions that are mutated in the B.1.351 and B.1.1.7 variants. Conclusions about previously exposed vaccinees were limited because only 6 or 7 AZD1222 recipients were SARS-CoV-2 seropositive at baseline. After two AZD1222 doses, both the breadth and the depth of spike-specific TCRs were significantly higher than at day 0 and than in MenACWY recipients. In the small 56-69-year group, the increase in depth fell short of significance, most likely because of low power. Participants were mostly white British and included more females than males, and it was suggested by the authors that clonal diversity may have been underestimated.

Taken from the germline V gene (reference sequence), the CDR1 and CDR2 loops are GTSNPN and SVGIG. The CDR3 contains 14 residues, cysteine and phenylalanine counted. Kept here is only the CDR3 DNA, which spans 42 bases and is read in frame from base 1. V lost 3 bases and J lost 7 bases, and the count of bases not matched to a germline gene is 4. A single count supports this clone. The clone's antigen remains unknown. No qualities accompany the bases; no much larger clone lies one base away. The CDR3 regions of human TCRbeta chains were subjected to immunosequencing. In the original analysis: TCRs in the repertoires were compared against a reference library of SARS-CoV-2-specific TCRs that had been generated with the MIRA antigen-specificity platform. Breadth meant the fraction of unique TCRs that were SARS-CoV-2-associated, whereas depth meant the fraction of total T cells that were SARS-CoV-2-associated. Using the MIRA data, each spike-specific TCR was mapped to the spike region that the TCR reacts to and placed in a CD4 or CD8 class. Log10-transformed breadth and depth values were compared by one-way ANOVA with Sidak's multiple comparisons tests. Imported from immuneACCESS, the table was reduced by TCRdb to in-frame sequences with V and J called. These copies leave out some clones; in studies compared against another copy, an unresolved V gene accounts for under half, and the cause of the remainder is not known. That table supplies the V and J calls and clone size; D and trimming were determined from the DNA. This sample comprises 95,000 to 130,000 clones, around nine tenths of them detected only once. Around 1.6% of the sample rests with the top ten.

The meaning of the sample's time point label: about 28 days (+/-7) after the second vaccine dose. AZD1222 recipients whose second dose came at about 4 weeks and those whose second dose came at about 12 weeks were combined into one group, since spike-specific TCR depth and breadth did not differ between the two schedules. Samples from vaccinated people were obtained from the UK trials COV001 and COV002, which included a single-blind randomized controlled phase 2/3 trial of AZD1222 (ChAdOx1 nCoV-19) in healthy adults. Trial participant PBMC samples were collected at day 0 and day 28 after the second dose for TCRbeta chain sequencing.

The chain links TRBV30 with TRBJ1-6; TRBD1 matches 9 bases in the middle. The source material was peripheral blood, sampled 28 days after the second AZD1222 dose. The receptor was isolated from an adult who received the AZD1222 COVID-19 vaccine. DNA sequence: TGTGCCTGGAGCGAGGGGACAGGGAATTCACCCCTCCACTTT. This encodes CAWSEGTGNSPLHF. Reference TRBV30 and TRBJ1-6 genes cover what lies past the CDR3, so the full variable domain is SQTIHQWPATLVQPVGSPLSLECTVEGTSNPNLYWYRQAAGRGLQLLFYSVGIGQISSEVPQNLSASRPQDRQFILSSKKLLLSDSGFYLCAWSEGTGNSPLHFGNGTRLTVT.